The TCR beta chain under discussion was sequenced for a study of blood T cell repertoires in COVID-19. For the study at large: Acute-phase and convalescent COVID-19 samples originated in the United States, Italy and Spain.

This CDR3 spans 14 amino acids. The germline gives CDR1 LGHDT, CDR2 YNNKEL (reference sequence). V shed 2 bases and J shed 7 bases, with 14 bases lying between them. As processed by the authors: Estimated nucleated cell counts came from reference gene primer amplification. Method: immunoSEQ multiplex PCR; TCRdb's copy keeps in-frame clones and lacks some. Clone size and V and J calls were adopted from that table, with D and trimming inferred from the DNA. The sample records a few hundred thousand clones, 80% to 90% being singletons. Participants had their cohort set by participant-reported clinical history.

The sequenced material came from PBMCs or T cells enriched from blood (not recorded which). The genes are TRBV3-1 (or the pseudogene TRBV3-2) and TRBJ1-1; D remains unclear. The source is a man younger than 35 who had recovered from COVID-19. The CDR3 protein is CASSQWAGESEAFF. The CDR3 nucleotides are TGTGCCAGCAGCCAATGGGCAGGTGAGAGTGAAGCTTTCTTT.